This passage covers 30 T cell receptor beta chains from one sample sequenced in a study of beta chain features in type 1 diabetes. Expressed TCRB transcripts were sequenced after all isolated RNA was converted to cDNA. Only in-frame clones appear in the TCRdb table, and some are missing; sequencing was by immunoSEQ multiplex PCR. The table includes about half a million clones, approximately 30% detected once. Specimen: naive CD4+ T cells from blood. These receptors came from a man between 18 and 35 years old in good health.

This clone was seen a handful of times. The genes are TRBV30 and TRBJ2-3; tentative D call: TRBD2 (6 bases). Per the germline V gene, CDR1 is GTSNPN and CDR2 is SVGIG (reference sequence). Trimming left V 5 bases short and J 2 bases short, with 26 bases between. The CDR3 is 18 amino acids. CDR3 in amino acids: CAWSKLVRDWRFTDTQYF. DNA for the CDR3: TGTGCCTGGTCGAAACTGGTCCGGGACTGGAGGTTCACAGATACGCAGTATTTT.

V usage is TRBV19 and J usage is TRBJ1-2; no firm D call. V dropped 3 bases and J dropped 3 bases, with 8 bases sitting between them. The CDR3 spans 13 residues. Germline V gene data show CDR1 as LNHDA and CDR2 as SQIVND (reference sequence). CDR3 sequence: CASSIEVYYGYTF. CDR3 in DNA: TGTGCCAGTAGTATCGAGGTGTACTATGGCTACACCTTC.

The V and J genes are TRBV10-3 and TRBJ2-4; 7 bases map to TRBD1. V lost 10 bases, J lost 1 base, and 7 bases stayed unmatched. The CDR3 contains 14 residues. Germline-derived CDR1 and CDR2 are ENHRY and SYGVKD. Here the CDR3 reads CATTGSEAKNIQYF. The CDR3 DNA reads TGTGCCACGACAGGGAGTGAGGCCAAAAACATTCAGTACTTC.

Only a few counts were recorded for this clone. V gene TRBV30 combines with J gene TRBJ2-7, with a tentative D call TRBD1 (5 bases). Per germline, CDR1 GTSNPN and CDR2 SVGIG (reference sequence). This CDR3 is built from 14 residues. The V end lost 8 bases, the J end lost 0 bases, and 17 bases lay between the germline ends. The CDR3 sequence is CASRRTPSSYEQYF. The CDR3 bases are TGTGCCAGCAGAAGGACACCGAGCTCCTACGAGCAGTACTTC.

This clone was observed a handful of times. This chain joins TRBV6-1 and TRBJ2-1; no clear D gene. Trimming took off 7 bases at V and 7 bases at J, with 11 bases between the two ends. Germline CDR1 and CDR2: MNHNS and SASEGT. The CDR3 consists of 12 residues. The DNA of the CDR3 is TGTGCCAGCACCCACCAGAGGAATGAGCAGTTCTTC. Translation gives CASTHQRNEQFF.

The rearrangement uses TRBV14 and TRBJ2-1, with 14 nucleotides matching TRBD2. The CDR3 has 20 amino acids. V lost 4 bases and J lost 1; bases outside the gene matches: 12. Germline V CDR1 and CDR2: SGHDN, FVKESK. CDR3 DNA sequence: TGTGCCAGCAGCCGCCAAATCGGGACTAGCGGGAGCGGGTCCTACAATGAGCAGTTCTTC. Translating gives CASSRQIGTSGSGSYNEQFF.

J is TRBJ1-2 and V is TRBV7-9; D call uncertain. The germline V gene encodes CDR1 SEHNR and CDR2 FQNEAQ (reference sequence). The CDR3 is 15 residues long. The V and J ends lost 1 base and 6 bases respectively, with 15 bases between them. CDR3 in amino acids: CASSLVIGSSDGYTF. The CDR3 region has the DNA TGTGCCAGCAGCTTAGTCATAGGGAGTTCGGATGGCTACACCTTC.

This clone was counted only a few times. This chain connects TRBV5-1 to TRBJ2-7, with 12 bases aligning to TRBD2. J lost 2 bases, V lost 6 bases, and 3 bases had no gene match. This CDR3 contains 14 residues. Looked up from germline, CDR1 is SGHRS and CDR2 is YFSETQ. The CDR3 sequence: CASTRTSGTYEQYF. CDR3 bases: TGCGCCAGCACTCGGACTAGCGGGACCTACGAGCAGTACTTC.

V gene TRBV4-2 combines with J gene TRBJ2-5; TRBD2 aligns across 12 bases. The CDR3 extends over 16 amino acids. The germline V gene has CDR1 LGHNA and CDR2 YNFKEQ. The trim removed 5 bases at V and 1 base at J, leaving 5 bases unmatched. This CDR3 reads CASSFGTSGFQETQYF. For the CDR3, the DNA is TGTGCCAGCAGCTTCGGGACTAGCGGGTTCCAAGAGACCCAGTACTTC.

In this sample, this clone turned up a few times. The chain employs TRBV15 and TRBJ2-3; TRBD2 matches 10 bases. V lost 1 base and J lost 5; bases outside the gene matches: 6. The CDR3 consists of 16 residues. Germline CDR1 LNHNV, CDR2 YYDKDF (reference sequence). CDR3 DNA sequence: TGTGCCACCAGCAGAGGGACTAGCGGAGATATAGATACGCAGTATTTT. Protein product: CATSRGTSGDIDTQYF.

The CDR3 region is CASSQETGAPDSAKNIQYF. The CDR3 DNA reads as TGCGCCAGCAGCCAAGAGACAGGGGCTCCGGATTCAGCCAAAAACATTCAGTACTTC. The chain carries TRBV4-3 and TRBJ2-4, with TRBD1 matching 8 bases. The length of the CDR3 is 19 residues. The V gene end was trimmed by 0 bases and the J gene end by 0 bases; junction bases not matched to a gene: 10. Germline V gives CDR1 LGHNA, CDR2 YSLEER.

The rearrangement links TRBV7-6 to TRBJ2-7; TRBD1 aligns across 7 bases. Germline V gene data show CDR1 as SGHVS and CDR2 as FNYEAQ. With V trimmed by 1 base and J by 3 bases, 6 bases remained unmatched. CDR3 length: 15 amino acids. CDR3 sequence: CASSLVGDRGYEQYF. As DNA, the CDR3 is TGTGCCAGCAGCTTAGTGGGGGACAGAGGCTACGAGCAGTACTTC. The full variable domain, in which reference TRBV7-6 and TRBJ2-7 provide the parts outside the CDR3, is GAGVSQSPRYKVTKRGQDVALRCDPISGHVSLYWYRQALGQGPEFLTYFNYEAQQDKSGLPNDRFSAERPEGSISTLTIQRTEQRDSAMYRCASSLVGDRGYEQYFGPGTRLTVT.

The gene calls are TRBV5-6 and TRBJ2-5; 8 bases are shared with TRBD1. The CDR3 length is 15 residues. Germline-derived CDR1 and CDR2 are SGHDT and YYEEEE. J lost 3 bases, V lost 3 bases, and 7 bases had no gene match. The CDR3 region is CASSSPETGEETQYF. The DNA for the CDR3 is TGTGCCAGCAGCTCGCCTGAGACAGGGGAAGAGACCCAGTACTTC.

This clone was recorded a few times. The CDR3 loop is CASSSSRANVLTF. The DNA of the CDR3 is TGTGCCAGCAGCTCCTCCCGGGCCAACGTCCTGACTTTC. The V gene is TRBV7-9, the J gene TRBJ2-6; D gene uncertain. V lost 4 bases and J lost 5, with 6 bases in between. This CDR3 is 13 amino acids long. Per germline, CDR1 SEHNR and CDR2 FQNEAQ (reference sequence).

A note on this clone: In the same sample, other DNA sequences code for this CDR3. V and J are TRBV10-3 and TRBJ2-3; no definite D call. The CDR3 totals 14 residues. The germline V and J ends were trimmed by 0 bases and 2 bases, with 6 bases remaining between them. Germline lookup yields CDR1 ENHRY and CDR2 SYGVKD. CDR3 residues: CAISESSVTDTQYF. The CDR3 nucleotides read TGTGCCATCAGTGAGTCGAGCGTCACAGATACGCAGTATTTT.

The V call is TRBV5-4, the J call TRBJ2-5, with D perhaps matching TRBD1 (6 bases). V lost 3 bases and J lost 1, with 13 bases in between. This CDR3 comprises 15 residues. Germline CDR1 is SGHNT and CDR2 is YYREEE (reference sequence). The CDR3 reads CASSYTGTLQETQYF. CDR3 coding DNA: TGTGCCAGCAGCTATACCGGGACACTCCAAGAGACCCAGTACTTC.

The gene calls are TRBV4-2 and TRBJ2-2, with D possibly being TRBD1 (5 bases). V lost 0 bases to trimming and J lost 6 bases, with 11 bases between them. CDR3 length: 15 residues. Per germline, CDR1 LGHNA and CDR2 YNFKEQ. The CDR3 protein is CASSQERPRAGELFF. The CDR3 nucleotides read TGTGCCAGCAGCCAAGAGAGGCCCAGGGCCGGGGAGCTGTTTTTT.

This clone was picked up a small number of times. The gene calls are TRBV28 and TRBJ2-1, with D possibly matching TRBD2 (5 bases). V was cut by 5 bases and J by 6 bases, with 17 bases left in between. CDR1 is MDHEN and CDR2 is SYDVKM in the germline V gene. The length of the CDR3 is 15 residues. This CDR3 is CASSPRWRAPNEQFF. CDR3 coding DNA: TGTGCCAGCAGTCCCCGCTGGCGGGCCCCCAATGAGCAGTTCTTC.

This clone was seen more than once but under ten times. CDR3 DNA: TGTGCCAGCAGCGAGAGACTAGCGGGAGACCACGAGCAGTACTTC. Translating gives CASSERLAGDHEQYF. The rearrangement joins TRBV7-9 to TRBJ2-7; 12 bases are a match to TRBD2. The CDR3 extends over 15 amino acids. The ends lost 5 bases at V and 5 bases at J; junction bases unmatched: 7. The germline V gene encodes CDR1 SEHNR and CDR2 FQNEAQ (reference sequence).

Comments on this clone: This may arise from a read error, as a much more abundant clone is one base away. Other DNA sequences in the sample encode the same CDR3. The chain links TRBV7-9 to TRBJ2-3; no firm D call. Between the trimmed V and J ends, which lost 4 bases and 0 bases, there was a span of 2 bases. CDR3 length: 12 residues. CDR1 is SEHNR and CDR2 is FQNEAQ in the germline V gene (reference sequence). CDR3 protein: CASSSSTDTQYF. The CDR3 region has the DNA TGTGCCAGCAGCTCTAGCACAGATACGCAGTATTTT.

The V gene is TRBV30, the J gene TRBJ1-2; D unclear. The CDR3 extends over 15 amino acids. Trimming took off 0 bases at V and 0 bases at J, with 11 bases between the two ends. The germline CDR1 and CDR2 sequences are GTSNPN and SVGIG (reference sequence). For the CDR3, the DNA is TGTGCCTGGAGTGTACCCGTCTTAGCTAACTATGGCTACACCTTC. Amino acids: CAWSVPVLANYGYTF.

This chain links TRBV7-2 with TRBJ1-4; weak D call: TRBD1 (5 bases). The CDR3 length is 14 residues. V was cut by 3 bases and J by 6 bases, with 11 bases left in between. Germline loops: CDR1 SGHTA, CDR2 FQGNSA. The CDR3 region is CASSLQGGDEKLFF. CDR3 nucleotides: TGTGCCAGCAGCTTGCAGGGAGGAGATGAAAAACTGTTTTTT.

This clone was counted only a few times. V is TRBV20-1 and J is TRBJ2-1; D remains unclear. This CDR3 spans 10 amino acids. V lost 3 bases and J lost 7, with 4 bases in between. Germline values: CDR1 DFQATT, CDR2 SNEGSKA (reference sequence). The chain's CDR3 is CSARWNEQFF. The CDR3 DNA follows: TGCAGTGCTAGGTGGAATGAGCAGTTCTTC.

This clone occurred a few times. The chain joins TRBV25-1 to TRBJ1-4; a weak D match, TRBD1 (5 bases). The CDR3 contains 14 residues. Germline loops: CDR1 MGHDK, CDR2 SYGVNS. V shed 3 bases and J shed 4 bases, with 9 bases lying between them. The CDR3 sequence: CASSEGPINEKLFF. Written as DNA, the CDR3 is TGTGCCAGCAGTGAGGGACCGATTAATGAAAAACTGTTTTTT.

In this sample, this clone turned up a few times. The V call is TRBV25-1, the J call TRBJ2-4, with D tentatively TRBD1 (6 bases). The CDR3 is 12 amino acids. Per the germline V gene, CDR1 is MGHDK and CDR2 is SYGVNS. Between the trimmed V and J ends, which lost 0 bases and 13 bases, there was a span of 10 bases. CDR3 loop: CASSEYPGVQYF. Written as DNA, the CDR3 is TGTGCCAGCAGTGAATACCCAGGGGTCCAGTACTTC.

This sequence joins TRBV14 and TRBJ2-1; maybe TRBD2 (5 bases). The CDR3 is made up of 13 amino acids. The ends were cut back, 0 bases at V and 9 bases at J, with 9 bases in the middle. CDR1 and CDR2 (germline): SGHDN, FVKESK. The CDR3 sequence is CASSQDLEGEQFF. DNA for the CDR3: TGTGCCAGCAGCCAAGATCTCGAGGGTGAGCAGTTCTTC.

The rearrangement joins TRBV4-1 to TRBJ2-7; the D call may be TRBD1 or TRBD2 (5 bases each). The CDR3 loop spans 15 amino acids. Germline V CDR1 and CDR2: MGHRA, YSYEKL. V was trimmed by 3 bases and J by 2 bases, leaving 14 bases between them. The CDR3 region has the DNA TGCGCCAGCAGCCATTCCGGGACGGGGACCTACGAGCAGTACTTC. It specifies CASSHSGTGTYEQYF.

The chain uses TRBV15 and TRBJ2-1; no firm D call. The V and J ends lost 1 base and 8 bases respectively, with 12 bases between them. Germline CDR1 LNHNV, CDR2 YYDKDF (reference sequence). The CDR3 contains 14 residues. The CDR3 nucleotides are TGTGCCACCAGCAGAGTAGTATACGCCGATGAGCAGTTCTTC. As protein: CATSRVVYADEQFF.

This chain joins TRBV15 and TRBJ2-7; D is ambiguous. Germline V CDR1 and CDR2: LNHNV, YYDKDF (reference sequence). This CDR3 spans 15 amino acids. Trimming cost V 0 bases and J 4 bases, with 13 bases left between them. Here the CDR3 reads CATSRDPSRHYEQYF. The CDR3 bases are TGTGCCACCAGCAGAGATCCGTCCCGTCATTACGAGCAGTACTTC.

V usage is TRBV4-3 and J usage is TRBJ1-2; weak D call: TRBD1 (5 bases). Trimming removed 0 bases at V and 8 bases at J, with 10 bases between. Germline V lookup: CDR1 LGHNA, CDR2 YSLEER. This CDR3 comprises 13 residues. CDR3 sequence (DNA): TGCGCCAGCAGCCAAGAAGATGGGACGGGCTACACCTTC. Amino acid sequence: CASSQEDGTGYTF.